This TCR beta chain was sequenced for a study of cytomegalovirus exposure and HLA in healthy donors. This CDR3 comprises 14 residues. The germline V gene has CDR1 MNHEY and CDR2 SVGAGI. V was trimmed by 4 bases and J by 8 bases, leaving 15 bases between them. About this clone itself: Its antigen is not identified.

With 60 Vbeta and 13 Jbeta primers, the PCR was carried out. Data came from immunoSEQ multiplex PCR; TCRdb stores just in-frame clones and leaves some out. The sample has around 120,000 clones, approximately 74% seen once. Overall study findings and caveats: The investigators catalogued 150 to 200 TCR beta chains as cytomegalovirus-associated. TCR beta V segments were, for the most part, productive about 87% or about 30% of the time in an earlier analysis.

The sequence was obtained from a woman between 45 and 60 years old in good health and CMV-seropositive. The sequenced material came from PBMCs. V and J are TRBV6-5 and TRBJ2-1; possibly TRBD2 for D (5 bases). The CDR3 protein is CASSSRTRRDEQFF. In DNA form, the CDR3 reads TGTGCCAGCAGTTCACGGACCAGGCGGGATGAGCAGTTCTTC.